The rows below give T cell receptor beta chains drawn from one sample of a study of neurological immune-mediated disorders. TCRdb re-called the 5' RACE reads with MiXCR, one entry per CDR3 protein. This table holds 65,000 to 80,000 distinct CDR3 sequences, about a sixth found once. Sequencing input: PBMCs. Every receptor here comes from a woman aged 40-49 years in good health. The CDR3 runs from the conserved cysteine through the conserved F or W. The D gene is left open where the match is weak. Some rows have no size entry. The others give once, few or many, or a class for an expanded clone.

TRBV12-3/TRBV12-4	.	.	TRBJ1-1	CASSLAVWPNTEAFF	TGTGCCAGCAGTTTAGCGGTGTGGCCTAACACTGAAGCTTTCTTT
TRBV2	many	TRBD1	TRBJ1-2	CASSDFRRQGAGYGYTF	TGTGCCAGCAGTGACTTTCGTAGACAGGGGGCTGGCTATGGCTACACCTTC
TRBV27	many	.	TRBJ1-2	CASKGLYGYTF	TGTGCCAGCAAGGGCCTCTATGGCTACACCTTC
TRBV3-1	many	TRBD1	TRBJ1-1	CASSQLGDSGTEAFF	TGTGCCAGCAGCCAACTTGGGGACAGTGGCACTGAAGCTTTCTTT
TRBV7-2	many	TRBD2	TRBJ2-1	CASSISGGSGNEQFF	TGTGCCAGCAGCATTAGCGGGGGGTCGGGTAATGAGCAGTTCTTC
TRBV20-1	many	TRBD1	TRBJ2-1	CSASGQGANEQFF	TGCAGTGCTAGCGGCCAGGGGGCGAATGAGCAGTTCTTC
TRBV5-1	many	.	TRBJ1-5	CASSSGDGQPQHF	TGCGCCAGCAGCTCAGGGGACGGTCAGCCCCAGCATTTT
TRBV28	many	.	TRBJ1-5	CASSRKRISNQPQHF	TGTGCCAGCAGCCGGAAGAGAATTAGCAATCAGCCCCAGCATTTT
TRBV7-2	many	TRBD2	TRBJ2-1	CASSRTSGVNEQFF	TGTGCCAGCAGTCGGACTAGCGGGGTTAATGAGCAGTTCTTC
TRBV7-2	many	.	TRBJ2-5	CASSLGHRDTETQYF	TGTGCCAGCAGCTTAGGTCACCGGGACACAGAGACCCAGTACTTC
TRBV20-1	few	.	TRBJ1-5	CSARGSQAKGGAQHF	TGCAGTGCTAGAGGATCTCAAGCTAAGGGAGGGGCCCAGCATTTT
TRBV20-1	many	TRBD1	TRBJ1-2	CSARVAGGHGYTF	TGCAGTGCTAGAGTGGCAGGGGGGCATGGCTACACCTTC
TRBV28	many	.	TRBJ1-3	CASSSADSVSGNTIYF	TGTGCCAGCAGTTCCGCCGACAGCGTCTCTGGAAACACCATATATTTT
TRBV5-5	.	.	TRBJ1-4	CASSFRARGMANEKLFF	TGTGCCAGCAGCTTCCGGGCCCGAGGGATGGCCAATGAAAAACTGTTTTTT
TRBV21-1	many	.	TRBJ2-2	CASSETGADTGELFF	TGTGCCAGCAGCGAGACCGGGGCCGACACCGGGGAGCTGTTTTTT
TRBV9	many	.	TRBJ2-1	CASSVAGVDGEQFF	TGTGCCAGCAGCGTAGCGGGGGTCGACGGTGAGCAGTTCTTC
TRBV20-1	many	TRBD2	TRBJ2-3	CSASLGTSTSTDTQYF	TGCAGTGCTAGCCTTGGGACTAGCACTAGCACAGATACGCAGTATTTT
TRBV4-2	many	.	TRBJ1-1	CASSQGTGTAAEAFF	TGTGCCAGCAGCCAAGGAACAGGGACCGCCGCTGAAGCTTTCTTT
TRBV5-1	few	.	TRBJ1-1	CASSLAPPMNTEAFF	TGCGCCAGCAGCTTGGCACCACCTATGAACACTGAAGCTTTCTTT
TRBV5-1	.	.	TRBJ1-2	CASSRLAGEHYGYTF	TGCGCCAGCAGCCGCCTCGCAGGGGAACACTATGGCTACACCTTC
TRBV7-3	many	TRBD1	TRBJ2-1	CASSLQGDNNEQFF	TGTGCCAGCAGCCTCCAGGGGGACAACAATGAGCAGTTCTTC
TRBV27	.	.	TRBJ2-3	CASSSGTTTDTQYF	TGTGCCAGCAGTTCTGGGACAACCACAGATACGCAGTATTTT
TRBV20-1	many	.	TRBJ1-5	CSAIEQGSASNQPQHF	TGCAGTGCTATTGAACAGGGTAGCGCGAGCAATCAGCCCCAGCATTTT
TRBV15	.	.	TRBJ2-1	CATSRARGSSSYNEQFF	TGTGCCACCAGCAGAGCGCGGGGTTCGAGCTCCTACAATGAGCAGTTCTTC
TRBV6-5	many	TRBD1	TRBJ1-2	CASSYQVGAGGGYTF	TGTGCCAGCAGTTACCAAGTTGGGGCAGGGGGTGGCTACACCTTC
TRBV10-3	.	.	TRBJ2-1	CAISPQRRSSYNEQFF	TGTGCCATCAGTCCTCAGCGGAGAAGCTCCTACAATGAGCAGTTCTTC
TRBV12-3/TRBV12-4	.	.	TRBJ2-1	CGSSKRHHSYNEQFF	TGTGGCAGCAGCAAGAGACACCACTCCTACAATGAGCAGTTCTTC
TRBV5-1	many	TRBD1	TRBJ1-2	CASTSGDSSDGYTF	TGCGCCAGCACAAGCGGGGACAGCTCTGATGGCTACACCTTC